One sample yielded the 29 T cell receptor beta chains listed below, sequenced in a study of blood T cells in healthy people across ages. Primers used in a second PCR of about 7 to 11 cycles were a sample-barcoded 5' primer and a J-beta primer mix. One entry per CDR3 protein results from TCRdb running MiXCR on the 5' RACE reads. The sample has roughly 1.7 million distinct CDR3 sequences, roughly 30% seen once; the top ten hold over 9%. Sequenced: blood. The receptor source for this set is a woman aged 25 to 39 in good health.

The chain recombines TRBV29-1 with TRBJ2-2, with D possibly being TRBD2 (5 bases). This CDR3 is built from 14 residues. The V end lost 6 bases, the J end lost 1 base, and 12 bases lay between the germline ends. The germline V gene has CDR1 SQVTM and CDR2 ANQGSEA. CDR3 nucleotide sequence: TGCAGCGTCCGCGGGTGGGGGAACACCGGGGAGCTGTTTTTT. Residues: CSVRGWGNTGELFF.

This clonotype was picked up a small number of times. The chain employs TRBV14 and TRBJ2-5; D might be TRBD1 (5 bases). Trimming took 1 base from V and 5 from J, leaving 17 bases between them. Germline CDR1 and CDR2: SGHDN and FVKESK. This CDR3 spans 16 amino acids. Here the CDR3 reads CASSQVVGWGRETQYF. The CDR3 DNA reads TGTGCCAGCAGCCAAGTCGTGGGCTGGGGCCGGGAGACCCAGTACTTC.

This clonotype turned up a few times. This rearrangement joins TRBV6-1 to TRBJ1-1; D remains ambiguous. Germline V CDR1 and CDR2: MNHNS, SASEGT. The CDR3 contains 15 residues. V was shortened by 0 bases and J by 3 bases, with 11 bases between the two germline ends. CDR3 protein: CASSEAVTRDTEAFF. The CDR3 DNA sequence: TGTGCCAGCAGTGAAGCCGTCACAAGAGACACTGAAGCTTTCTTT.

This clonotype was seen only a few times. The chain uses TRBV2 and TRBJ2-7, with TRBD1 as a possible D gene (6 bases). In germline, CDR1 is SNHLY, CDR2 FYNNEI. The length of the CDR3 is 14 residues. The ends were cut back, 4 bases at V and 2 bases at J, with 12 bases in the middle. CDR3 DNA sequence: TGTGCCAGCAGTGCCGGGACACAAGCCTACGAGCAGTACTTC. Its translation: CASSAGTQAYEQYF.

Only a few counts were recorded for this clonotype. The rearrangement uses TRBV20-1 and TRBJ2-7, with D possibly matching TRBD2 (6 bases). The germline V gene encodes CDR1 DFQATT and CDR2 SNEGSKA (reference sequence). V was trimmed by 6 bases and J by 3 bases, leaving 18 bases between them. There are 14 residues in the CDR3. The CDR3 sequence: CSATPGLQFYEQYF. For the CDR3, the DNA is TGCAGTGCGACCCCGGGACTTCAATTCTACGAGCAGTACTTC.

This clonotype was recorded a few times. The chain recombines TRBV30 with TRBJ2-7, with a possible D match to TRBD1 (5 bases). This CDR3 is built from 12 residues. Germline CDR1 reads GTSNPN; CDR2 reads SVGIG (reference sequence). Trimming took 5 bases from V and 7 from J, leaving 15 bases between them. CDR3 coding DNA: TGTGCCTGGTCTGAAACGAAGGGGGAGCAGTACTTC. Residues: CAWSETKGEQYF.

This clonotype was counted at least ten times. CDR3 loop: CASSPGQGYYGYTF. Written as DNA, the CDR3 is TGTGCCAGCAGCCCGGGACAGGGGTACTATGGCTACACCTTC. The genes are TRBV13 and TRBJ1-2, with 10 bases identical to TRBD1. From germline, CDR1 is PRHDT and CDR2 FYEKMQ (reference sequence). The junction had 3 bases not matched to a gene; V was cut back by 5 bases and J by 3 bases. CDR3 size: 14 residues.

In this sample, this clonotype turned up many times. The CDR3, as DNA: TGTGCCAGCAGTATAGGGGGACTAGCGTACAATGAGCAGTTCTTC. The encoded protein is CASSIGGLAYNEQFF. This chain links TRBV12-3 or TRBV12-4 with TRBJ2-1, with 10 positions matching TRBD2. The length of the CDR3 is 15 residues. V was pared by 5 bases and J by 4 bases, with 5 bases of the junction left unmatched.

This chain links TRBV24-1 with TRBJ2-4, with D tentatively TRBD1 (6 bases). This CDR3 has 17 amino acids. Germline V gene data show CDR1 as KGHDR and CDR2 as SFDVKD. V was pared by 3 bases and J by 6 bases, with 20 bases between. The DNA of the CDR3 is TGTGCCACCAGTGATAGTACAGGGAGTGGTTACGGAAACATTCAGTACTTC. Translated, it gives CATSDSTGSGYGNIQYF.

Many counts were recorded for this clonotype. This chain links TRBV7-9 with TRBJ2-3; D gene uncertain. The CDR3 is 15 residues long. The ends were cut back, 4 bases at V and 2 bases at J, with 13 bases in the middle. CDR1 is SEHNR and CDR2 is FQNEAQ in the germline V gene (reference sequence). CDR3 in amino acids: CASSSTYSTTDTQYF. The CDR3 DNA sequence: TGTGCCAGCAGCTCGACCTACTCAACCACAGATACGCAGTATTTT.

This chain uses TRBV6-6 with TRBJ2-3, with D perhaps matching TRBD2 (6 bases). The V and J ends lost 7 bases and 0 bases respectively, with 14 bases between them. CDR1 is MNHNY and CDR2 is SVGAGI in the germline V gene (reference sequence). The CDR3 covers 15 residues. CDR3 nucleotide sequence: TGTGCCAGCATCTCGCGGGGCCCTAGCACAGATACGCAGTATTTT. Its translation is CASISRGPSTDTQYF.

The gene calls are TRBV27 and TRBJ1-2; TRBD1 agrees at 7 bases. Trimming took 5 bases from V and 6 from J; bases not matched to a gene: 12. Germline loops: CDR1 MNHEY, CDR2 SMNVEV (reference sequence). The CDR3 sequence is 15 residues long. The CDR3 coding sequence is TGTGCCAGCAGTCGGAGCAGGGGGAATGGAAATGGCTACACCTTC. Protein: CASSRSRGNGNGYTF.

The chain combines TRBV3-1 with TRBJ1-4, with D unresolved. The germline CDR1 and CDR2 sequences are LGHDT and YNNKEL (reference sequence). CDR3 length equals 16 residues. Trimming left V 4 bases short and J 0 bases short, with 12 bases between. The CDR3 sequence: CASSPPYGSTNEKLFF. The CDR3 bases are TGTGCCAGCAGCCCTCCCTACGGTTCAACTAATGAAAAACTGTTTTTT.

The rearrangement joins TRBV11-2 to TRBJ2-3; D is uncertain. V lost 8 bases to trimming and J lost 3 bases, with 15 bases between them. The CDR3 sequence is 14 residues long. The V gene's germline CDR1 is SGHAT and CDR2 FQNNGV. The CDR3 is CASGNGVRTDTQYF. CDR3 bases: TGTGCCAGCGGCAATGGAGTCAGAACAGATACGCAGTATTTT.

The chain couples TRBV10-3 to TRBJ2-1; the match to TRBD1 covers 9 bases. CDR3 length equals 15 residues. The V gene's germline CDR1 is ENHRY and CDR2 SYGVKD. Trimming cost V 6 bases and J 0 bases; bases outside gene matches: 3. In DNA form, the CDR3 reads TGTGCCATCAGGGGGGGACAGGGCTCCTACAATGAGCAGTTCTTC. The encoded protein is CAIRGGQGSYNEQFF.

This chain connects TRBV30 to TRBJ2-1; 11 bases align to TRBD2. The germline V gene has CDR1 GTSNPN and CDR2 SVGIG (reference sequence). The CDR3 contains 16 residues. V lost 1 base to trimming and J lost 4 bases; unmatched junction nucleotides: 6. As DNA, the CDR3 is TGTGCCTGGAGTGCCTTAGCGGGAGGGCAGTACAATGAGCAGTTCTTC. Translated: CAWSALAGGQYNEQFF. The full variable domain, in which reference TRBV30 and TRBJ2-1 provide the parts outside the CDR3, is SQTIHQWPATLVQPVGSPLSLECTVEGTSNPNLYWYRQAAGRGLQLLFYSVGIGQISSEVPQNLSASRPQDRQFILSSKKLLLSDSGFYLCAWSALAGGQYNEQFFGPGTRLTVL.

The chain combines TRBV20-1 with TRBJ1-2; maybe TRBD1 (5 bases). Deletions cut 5 bases from V and 4 bases from J, with 17 bases between. Germline V CDR1 and CDR2: DFQATT, SNEGSKA (reference sequence). The CDR3 is made up of 14 amino acids. The CDR3 reads CSARRTQGVYGYTF. CDR3 bases: TGCAGTGCTCGAAGGACACAAGGAGTCTATGGCTACACCTTC.

This chain links TRBV6-1 with TRBJ2-3, with TRBD1 matching 9 bases. Germline assignment: CDR1 MNHNS and CDR2 SASEGT. This CDR3 is built from 13 residues. The trim removed 7 bases at V and 4 bases at J, leaving 3 bases unmatched. The DNA for the CDR3 is TGTGCCAGCAACCGGGACAGGGCAGATACGCAGTATTTT. Translation gives CASNRDRADTQYF.

J is TRBJ2-1 and V is TRBV7-2, with 16 bases fitting TRBD2. The V gene end was trimmed by 7 bases and the J gene end by 9 bases; junction bases not matched to a gene: 6. The CDR3 extends over 15 amino acids. Germline V gene lookup returns CDR1 SGHTA and CDR2 FQGNSA. CDR3 sequence (DNA): TGTGCCAGCACCCCGGGACTAGCGGGAGGGCTTGAGCAGTTCTTC. It codes for CASTPGLAGGLEQFF.

The rearrangement links TRBV7-8 to TRBJ1-2; the match to TRBD1 covers 7 bases. CDR3 length: 15 amino acids. From germline, CDR1 is SGHVS and CDR2 FQNEAQ. V trimming: 5 bases; J trimming: 3 bases; junction bases outside the gene matches: 9. The CDR3 region is CASSLHRGVDYGYTF. Written as DNA, the CDR3 is TGTGCCAGCAGCCTTCACAGGGGCGTGGACTATGGCTACACCTTC.

This clonotype was observed a few times. One junction end disagrees with the germline gene, perhaps due to a read error. CDR3 residues: CASGLGAGDHETQYF. DNA for the CDR3: TGTGCTAGTGGTTTAGGTGCAGGGGACCACGAGACCCAGTACTTC. The genes are TRBV12-5 and TRBJ2-5; TRBD1 is a possible D gene (6 bases). The CDR3 runs to 15 residues. Looked up from germline, CDR1 is LGHNT and CDR2 is FRNRAP. Combining the CDR3 with reference TRBV12-5 and TRBJ2-5 gives the whole variable domain DARVTQTPRHKVTEMGQEVTMRCQPILGHNTVFWYRQTMMQGLELLAYFRNRAPLDDSGMPKDRFSAEMPDATLATLKIQPSEPRDSAVYFCASGLGAGDHETQYFGPGTRLLVL.

This clonotype was seen at least ten times. The chain uses TRBV12-3 or TRBV12-4 and TRBJ2-7; 14 bases fit TRBD2. J lost 0 bases, V lost 7 bases, and 8 bases had no gene match. The CDR3 contains 17 residues. The CDR3 DNA reads TGTGCCAGCACTTCCGGGACTAGCGGGGGAAACTCCTACGAGCAGTACTTC. It translates to CASTSGTSGGNSYEQYF.

This clonotype showed up many times. J is TRBJ2-5 and V is TRBV4-1; tentatively, D is TRBD2 (6 bases). CDR1 MGHRA and CDR2 YSYEKL come from the germline V gene. This CDR3 has 15 residues. V lost 4 bases and J 3 bases, leaving 15 bases between the germline ends. CDR3 loop: CASSLIGGAKETQYF. The CDR3 DNA reads as TGCGCCAGCAGCCTTATCGGCGGGGCTAAAGAGACCCAGTACTTC.

The genes are TRBV7-2 and TRBJ2-7; D is unresolved. The length of the CDR3 is 16 residues. Germline-derived CDR1 and CDR2 are SGHTA and FQGNSA. Trimming shortened V by 2 bases and J by 2 bases, and 16 bases separated the two germline ends. The CDR3 reads CASSLHEDRVTYEQYF. CDR3 coding DNA: TGTGCCAGCAGCTTACATGAAGATCGGGTAACCTACGAGCAGTACTTC.

Many counts were recorded for this clonotype. The rearrangement joins TRBV20-1 to TRBJ2-5; 9 bases agree with TRBD2. This CDR3 has 14 amino acids. V was pared by 6 bases and J by 4 bases, with 9 bases of the junction left unmatched. Germline V gives CDR1 DFQATT, CDR2 SNEGSKA (reference sequence). The chain's CDR3 is CSAPGREGRETQYF. The CDR3 DNA follows: TGCAGTGCCCCAGGGCGGGAGGGCCGAGAGACCCAGTACTTC.

This rearrangement joins TRBV5-4 to TRBJ2-7; D might be TRBD2 (5 bases). Near its end, the DNA agrees better with TRBJ2-5, so the J call may be wrong. The CDR3 spans 13 residues. Germline CDR1 SGHNT, CDR2 YYREEE (reference sequence). CDR3 sequence reads: CASNQGSGETQYF. The CDR3 nucleotides read TGTGCCAGCAACCAAGGGAGTGGAGAGACCCAGTACTTC.

This clonotype was recorded many times. J is TRBJ2-3 and V is TRBV12-3 or TRBV12-4; 10 nucleotides agree with TRBD2. CDR3 size: 14 residues. V was clipped by 2 bases and J by 6 bases; unmatched bases: 2. CDR3 nucleotide sequence: TGTGCCAGCAGTTTACTAGCGGGAGTGGATACGCAGTATTTT. Residues: CASSLLAGVDTQYF.

The chain uses TRBV30 and TRBJ1-5; no definite D call. Trimming stripped 3 bases from V and 2 bases from J, with 20 bases between. Germline loops: CDR1 GTSNPN, CDR2 SVGIG (reference sequence). There are 17 residues in the CDR3. The CDR3 DNA sequence: TGTGCCTGGAGCCCTAACCGGGTGGGAAGCGGCAATCAGCCCCAGCATTTT. Its translation is CAWSPNRVGSGNQPQHF. Using reference TRBV30 and TRBJ1-5 for the parts outside the CDR3, the full variable domain is SQTIHQWPATLVQPVGSPLSLECTVEGTSNPNLYWYRQAAGRGLQLLFYSVGIGQISSEVPQNLSASRPQDRQFILSSKKLLLSDSGFYLCAWSPNRVGSGNQPQHFGDGTRLSIL.

A few counts support this clonotype. The V and J genes are TRBV18 and TRBJ2-7; D gene unclear. This CDR3 has 14 residues. V was cut by 3 bases and J by 0 bases, with 9 bases left in between. Germline V gene lookup returns CDR1 KGHSH and CDR2 LQKENI. CDR3 nucleotide sequence: TGTGCCAGCTCACCGATGGCGGACTCCTACGAGCAGTACTTC. Translation gives CASSPMADSYEQYF.